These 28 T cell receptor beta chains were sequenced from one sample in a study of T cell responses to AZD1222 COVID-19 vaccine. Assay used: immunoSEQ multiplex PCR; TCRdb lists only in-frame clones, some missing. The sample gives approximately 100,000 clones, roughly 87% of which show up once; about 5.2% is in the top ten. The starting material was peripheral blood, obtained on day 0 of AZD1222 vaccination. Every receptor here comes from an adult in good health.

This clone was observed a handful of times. The CDR3 protein is CASLGAGAHDGYTF. The CDR3 bases are TGTGCCAGCTTGGGGGCAGGGGCTCACGATGGCTACACCTTC. The rearrangement joins TRBV7-9 to TRBJ1-2, with a tentative D call TRBD1 (6 bases). Germline values: CDR1 SEHNR, CDR2 FQNEAQ (reference sequence). The V end lost 8 bases, the J end lost 6 bases, and 19 bases lay between the germline ends. The CDR3 is 14 residues long.

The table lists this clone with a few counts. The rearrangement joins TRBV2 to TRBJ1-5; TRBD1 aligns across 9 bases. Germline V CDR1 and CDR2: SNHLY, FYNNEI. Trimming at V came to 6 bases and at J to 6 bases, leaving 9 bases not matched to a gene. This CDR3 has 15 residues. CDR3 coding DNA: TGTGCCAGCAGCCTGACAGGGGGGAGTCGTCAGCCCCAGCATTTT. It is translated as CASSLTGGSRQPQHF.

CDR3 amino acids: CAISARGVGIDTGELFF. The CDR3 nucleotides read TGTGCCATCAGCGCCAGGGGAGTCGGGATCGATACCGGGGAGCTGTTTTTT. The V and J genes are TRBV10-3 and TRBJ2-2; maybe TRBD1 (6 bases). The V end was cut by 6 bases, the J end by 5 bases, with 22 bases between. The CDR3 has 17 residues. CDR1 ENHRY and CDR2 SYGVKD come from the germline V gene.

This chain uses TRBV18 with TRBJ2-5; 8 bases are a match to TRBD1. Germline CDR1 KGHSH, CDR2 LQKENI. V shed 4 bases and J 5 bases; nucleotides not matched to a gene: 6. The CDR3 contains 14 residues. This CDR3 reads CASSLAGGRETQYF. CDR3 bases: TGTGCCAGCTCACTTGCAGGGGGCCGGGAGACCCAGTACTTC.

The CDR3 bases are TGTGCCAGCAGCCAAGTCGAGACAGGGGTTGGCTACACCTTC. Amino acids: CASSQVETGVGYTF. V and J are TRBV14 and TRBJ1-2; TRBD1 matches at 8 bases. J was trimmed by 7 bases and V by 1 base; bases with no gene match: 5. This CDR3 has 14 amino acids. Germline V gene data show CDR1 as SGHDN and CDR2 as FVKESK.

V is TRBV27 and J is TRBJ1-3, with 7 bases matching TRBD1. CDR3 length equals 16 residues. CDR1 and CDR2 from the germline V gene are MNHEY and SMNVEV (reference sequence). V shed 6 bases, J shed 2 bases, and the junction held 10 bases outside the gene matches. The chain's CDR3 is CASRPQGVAAGNTIYF. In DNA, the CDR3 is TGTGCCAGCAGACCTCAGGGGGTTGCAGCTGGAAACACCATATATTTT.

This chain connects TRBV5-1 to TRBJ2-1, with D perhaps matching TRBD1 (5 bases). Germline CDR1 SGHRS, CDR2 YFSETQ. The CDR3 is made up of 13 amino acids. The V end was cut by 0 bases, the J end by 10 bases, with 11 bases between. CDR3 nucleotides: TGCGCCAGCAGCTTGGCCAGGGATAGGGAGCAGTTCTTC. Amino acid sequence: CASSLARDREQFF.

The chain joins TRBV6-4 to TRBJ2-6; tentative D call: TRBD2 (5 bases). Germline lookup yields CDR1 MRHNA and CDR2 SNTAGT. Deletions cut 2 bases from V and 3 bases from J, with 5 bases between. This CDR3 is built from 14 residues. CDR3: CASSDGSGANVLTF. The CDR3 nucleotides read TGTGCCAGCAGTGACGGGAGTGGGGCCAACGTCCTGACTTTC.

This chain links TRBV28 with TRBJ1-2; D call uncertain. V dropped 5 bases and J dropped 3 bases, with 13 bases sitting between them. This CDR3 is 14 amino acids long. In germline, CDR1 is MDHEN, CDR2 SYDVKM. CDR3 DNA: TGTGCCAGCAGTGAAACGACCTTTTACTATGGCTACACCTTC. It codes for CASSETTFYYGYTF.

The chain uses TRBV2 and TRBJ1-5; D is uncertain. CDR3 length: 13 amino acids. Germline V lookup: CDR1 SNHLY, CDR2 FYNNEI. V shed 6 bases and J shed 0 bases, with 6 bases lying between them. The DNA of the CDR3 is TGTGCCAGCAGAAAGGATAGCAATCAGCCCCAGCATTTT. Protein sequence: CASRKDSNQPQHF.

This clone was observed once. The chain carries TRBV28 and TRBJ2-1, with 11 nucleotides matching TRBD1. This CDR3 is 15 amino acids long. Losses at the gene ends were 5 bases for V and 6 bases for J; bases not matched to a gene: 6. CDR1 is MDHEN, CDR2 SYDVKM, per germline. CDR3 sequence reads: CASSPGTGGPNEQFF. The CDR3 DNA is TGTGCCAGCAGTCCTGGGACAGGGGGACCCAATGAGCAGTTCTTC.

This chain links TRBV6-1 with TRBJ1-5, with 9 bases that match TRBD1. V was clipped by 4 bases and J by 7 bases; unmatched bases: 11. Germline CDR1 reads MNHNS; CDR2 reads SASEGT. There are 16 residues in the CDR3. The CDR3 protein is CASSARGQGSGQPQHF. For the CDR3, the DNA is TGTGCCAGCAGTGCCCGAGGACAGGGGTCGGGGCAGCCCCAGCATTTT.

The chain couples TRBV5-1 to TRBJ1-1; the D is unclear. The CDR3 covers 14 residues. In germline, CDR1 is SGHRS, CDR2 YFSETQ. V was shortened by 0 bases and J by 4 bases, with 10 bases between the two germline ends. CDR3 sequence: CASSLEGAGTEAFF. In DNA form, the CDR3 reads TGCGCCAGCAGCTTGGAGGGCGCGGGCACTGAAGCTTTCTTT. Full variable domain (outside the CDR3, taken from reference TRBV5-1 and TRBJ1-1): KAGVTQTPRYLIKTRGQQVTLSCSPISGHRSVSWYQQTPGQGLQFLFEYFSETQRNKGNFPGRFSGRQFSNSRSEMNVSTLELGDSALYLCASSLEGAGTEAFFGQGTRLTVV.

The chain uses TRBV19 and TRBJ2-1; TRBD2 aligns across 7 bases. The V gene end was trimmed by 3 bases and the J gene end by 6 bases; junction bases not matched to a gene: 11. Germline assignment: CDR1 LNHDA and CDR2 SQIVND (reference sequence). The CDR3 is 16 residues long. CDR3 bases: TGTGCCAGTAGTATTCTGGGCCTAGCGGTAAGCAATGAGCAGTTCTTC. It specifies CASSILGLAVSNEQFF.

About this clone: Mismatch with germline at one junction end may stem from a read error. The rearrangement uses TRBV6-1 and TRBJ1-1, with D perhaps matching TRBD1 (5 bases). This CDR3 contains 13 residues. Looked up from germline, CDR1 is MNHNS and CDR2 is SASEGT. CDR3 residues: CASCEQVNTEAFF. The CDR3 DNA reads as TGTGCCAGCTGTGAACAGGTGAACACTGAAGCTTTCTTT.

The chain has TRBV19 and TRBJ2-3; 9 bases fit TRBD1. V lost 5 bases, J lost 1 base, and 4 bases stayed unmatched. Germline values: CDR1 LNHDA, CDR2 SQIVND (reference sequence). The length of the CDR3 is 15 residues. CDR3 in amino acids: CASSDRDRGTDTQYF. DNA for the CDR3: TGTGCCAGTAGTGACCGGGACAGGGGCACAGATACGCAGTATTTT.

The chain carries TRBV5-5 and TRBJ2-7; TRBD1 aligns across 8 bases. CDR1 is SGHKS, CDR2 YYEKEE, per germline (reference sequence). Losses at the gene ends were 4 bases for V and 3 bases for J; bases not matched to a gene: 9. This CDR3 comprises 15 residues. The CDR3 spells CASSHGDRKDYEQYF. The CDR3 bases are TGTGCCAGCAGCCACGGGGACAGGAAGGACTACGAGCAGTACTTC.

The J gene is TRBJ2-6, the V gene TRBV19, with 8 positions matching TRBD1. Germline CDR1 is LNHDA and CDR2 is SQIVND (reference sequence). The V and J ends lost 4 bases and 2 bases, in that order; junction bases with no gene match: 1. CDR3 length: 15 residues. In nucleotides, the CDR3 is TGTGCCAGTAGTAGCAGGGGGCCTGGGGCCAACGTCCTGACTTTC. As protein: CASSSRGPGANVLTF.

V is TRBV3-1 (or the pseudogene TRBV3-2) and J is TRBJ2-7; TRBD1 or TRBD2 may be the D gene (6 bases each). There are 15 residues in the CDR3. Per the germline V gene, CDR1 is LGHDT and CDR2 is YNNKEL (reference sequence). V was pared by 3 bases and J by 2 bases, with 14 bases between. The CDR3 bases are TGTGCCAGCAGCCATAGGGGGGACACCCCCTACGAGCAGTACTTC. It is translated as CASSHRGDTPYEQYF.

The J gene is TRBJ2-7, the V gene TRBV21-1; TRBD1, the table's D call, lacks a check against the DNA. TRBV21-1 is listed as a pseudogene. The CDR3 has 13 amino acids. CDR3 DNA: TGTGCCAGCAGGCGGAGACAGCCCTACGAGCAGTACTTC. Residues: CASRRRQPYEQYF.

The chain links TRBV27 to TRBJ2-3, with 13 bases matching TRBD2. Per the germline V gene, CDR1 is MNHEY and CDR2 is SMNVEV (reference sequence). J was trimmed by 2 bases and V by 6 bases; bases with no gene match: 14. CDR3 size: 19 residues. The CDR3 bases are TGTGCCAGCAGAGATCCGGGACTAGCGGGAATGAGTTCCACAGATACGCAGTATTTT. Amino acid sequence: CASRDPGLAGMSSTDTQYF.

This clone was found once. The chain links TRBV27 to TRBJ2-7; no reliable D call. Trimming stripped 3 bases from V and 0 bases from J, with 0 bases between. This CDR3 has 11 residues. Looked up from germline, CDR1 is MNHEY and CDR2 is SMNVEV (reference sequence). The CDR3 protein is CASSFSYEQYF. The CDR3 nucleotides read TGTGCCAGCAGTTTCTCCTACGAGCAGTACTTC.

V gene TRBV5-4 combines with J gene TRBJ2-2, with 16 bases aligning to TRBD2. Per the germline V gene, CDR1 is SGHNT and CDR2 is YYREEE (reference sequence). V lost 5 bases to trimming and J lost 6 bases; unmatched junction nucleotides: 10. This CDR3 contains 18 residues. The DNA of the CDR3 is TGTGCCAGCAGTAAACCGGGACTAGCGGGGGGGATCGCCGGGGAGCTGTTTTTT. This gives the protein CASSKPGLAGGIAGELFF.

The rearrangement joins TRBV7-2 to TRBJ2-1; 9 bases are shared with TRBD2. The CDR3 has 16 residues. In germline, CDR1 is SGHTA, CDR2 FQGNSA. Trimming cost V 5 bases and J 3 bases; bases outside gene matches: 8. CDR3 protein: CASSPTGTSFYNEQFF. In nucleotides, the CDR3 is TGTGCCAGCAGCCCTACGGGGACTAGCTTCTACAATGAGCAGTTCTTC.

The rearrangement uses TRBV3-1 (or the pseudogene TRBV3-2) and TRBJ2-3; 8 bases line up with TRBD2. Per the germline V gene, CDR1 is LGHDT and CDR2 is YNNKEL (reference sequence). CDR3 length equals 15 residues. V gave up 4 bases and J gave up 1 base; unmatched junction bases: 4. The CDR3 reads CASSPSGGGTDTQYF. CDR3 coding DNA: TGTGCCAGCAGCCCGAGCGGGGGAGGCACAGATACGCAGTATTTT.

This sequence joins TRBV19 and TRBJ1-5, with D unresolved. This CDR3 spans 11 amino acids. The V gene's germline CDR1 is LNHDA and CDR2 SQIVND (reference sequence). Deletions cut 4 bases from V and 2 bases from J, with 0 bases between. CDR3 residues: CASSSNQPQHF. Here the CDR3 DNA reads TGTGCCAGTAGTAGCAATCAGCCCCAGCATTTT.

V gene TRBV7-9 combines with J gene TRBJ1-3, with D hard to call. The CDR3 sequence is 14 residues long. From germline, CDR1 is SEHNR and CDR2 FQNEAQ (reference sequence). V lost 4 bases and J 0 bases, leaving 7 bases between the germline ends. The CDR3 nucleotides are TGTGCCAGCAGCTCGGGGAGCTCTGGAAACACCATATATTTT. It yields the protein CASSSGSSGNTIYF.

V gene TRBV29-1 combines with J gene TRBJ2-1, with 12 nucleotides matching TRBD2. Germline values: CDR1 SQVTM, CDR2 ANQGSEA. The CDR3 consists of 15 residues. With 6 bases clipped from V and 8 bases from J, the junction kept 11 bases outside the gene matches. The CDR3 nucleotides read TGCAGCGTGGACCAAACTAGCGGGAGGAACGATGAGCAGTTCTTC. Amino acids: CSVDQTSGRNDEQFF.